These 19 T cell receptor beta chains were sequenced from one sample in a study of blood T cell repertoires in COVID-19. Measured with immunoSEQ multiplex PCR; TCRdb has only the in-frame clones, and not every one. This sample yields under 250,000 clones, of which 65% to 85% are seen a single time; more than 6.5% belongs to the top ten. Sequenced: peripheral blood. All receptors derive from a man in his forties with active or convalescent COVID-19.

The rearrangement joins TRBV2 to TRBJ2-7; 8 bases agree with TRBD2. The junction had 7 bases not matched to a gene; V was cut back by 0 bases and J by 6 bases. CDR1 and CDR2 (germline): SNHLY, FYNNEI. The CDR3 length is 15 residues. The CDR3 region is CASSEARGAPFEQYF. CDR3 nucleotides: TGTGCCAGCAGTGAAGCGCGGGGGGCCCCTTTCGAGCAGTACTTC.

The chain couples TRBV5-1 to TRBJ2-1; 7 nucleotides align to TRBD1. Germline trimming cut 6 bases from V and 0 bases from J; bases unmatched to any gene: 6. The CDR3 is made up of 15 amino acids. The germline V gene has CDR1 SGHRS and CDR2 YFSETQ. This CDR3 is CASTEGARSYNEQFF. In nucleotides, the CDR3 is TGCGCCAGCACCGAGGGGGCCCGCTCCTACAATGAGCAGTTCTTC.

V is TRBV7-2 and J is TRBJ2-3; possible D gene TRBD1, 5 bases. Looked up from germline, CDR1 is SGHTA and CDR2 is FQGNSA. The CDR3 extends over 14 amino acids. Trimming took off 3 bases at V and 6 bases at J, with 13 bases between the two ends. CDR3 nucleotide sequence: TGTGCCAGCAGCTTGGACCGAGCAGGGGATACGCAGTATTTT. Its protein is CASSLDRAGDTQYF.

V gene TRBV11-1 combines with J gene TRBJ2-7; unclear D gene. Looked up from germline, CDR1 is SGHAT and CDR2 is FQDESV (reference sequence). This CDR3 comprises 12 residues. Deletions cut 5 bases from V and 3 bases from J, with 8 bases between. The CDR3 loop is CASSHYSYEQYF. In nucleotides, the CDR3 is TGTGCCAGCAGCCATTATAGCTACGAGCAGTACTTC.

The rearrangement links TRBV2 to TRBJ2-1; 10 nucleotides align to TRBD2. CDR1 is SNHLY and CDR2 is FYNNEI in the germline V gene. The CDR3 is made up of 16 amino acids. V was pared by 10 bases and J by 1 base, with 10 bases of the junction left unmatched. CDR3 bases: TGTGCCATGAGCGGGGGGGCAACCCCATCCTACAATGAGCAGTTCTTC. Encoded protein: CAMSGGATPSYNEQFF.

V gene TRBV19 combines with J gene TRBJ1-1; possible D gene TRBD1, 5 bases. The CDR3 runs to 12 residues. The germline V gene has CDR1 LNHDA and CDR2 SQIVND (reference sequence). The germline V and J ends were trimmed by 6 bases and 9 bases, with 14 bases remaining between them. CDR3 nucleotide sequence: TGTGCCAGTAGCAAAGAATCAGGGAAAGCTTTCTTT. It encodes CASSKESGKAFF.

The chain couples TRBV7-9 to TRBJ1-3; unclear D gene. The length of the CDR3 is 14 residues. Trimming cost V 1 base and J 2 bases, with 6 bases left between them. From germline, CDR1 is SEHNR and CDR2 FQNEAQ (reference sequence). CDR3 amino acids: CASSLVTAGNTIYF. Written as DNA, the CDR3 is TGTGCCAGCAGCTTAGTAACGGCTGGAAACACCATATATTTT.

The rearrangement links TRBV27 to TRBJ2-3; 9 bases match TRBD1. J gave up 4 bases and V 9 bases, and 8 bases lay outside the gene matches. Germline CDR1 reads MNHEY; CDR2 reads SMNVEV (reference sequence). CDR3 length: 14 residues. In DNA, the CDR3 is TGTGCCAGTGGACAGGGGCTGGGGCCAGATACGCAGTATTTT. Its protein is CASGQGLGPDTQYF.

J is TRBJ1-5 and V is TRBV19; no firm D call. CDR1 is LNHDA, CDR2 SQIVND, per germline (reference sequence). V was shortened by 8 bases and J by 0 bases, with 17 bases between the two germline ends. CDR3 size: 16 residues. As DNA, the CDR3 is TGTGCCAGTCCTCCCTCCGGGGATGATAGCAATCAGCCCCAGCATTTT. Translation: CASPPSGDDSNQPQHF. The variable domain in full, with the rest retrieved from reference TRBV19 and TRBJ1-5, is DGGITQSPKYLFRKEGQNVTLSCEQNLNHDAMYWYRQDPGQGLRLIYYSQIVNDFQKGDIAEGYSVSREKKESFPLTVTSAQKNPTAFYLCASPPSGDDSNQPQHFGDGTRLSIL.

V usage is TRBV13 and J usage is TRBJ1-6; the D is unclear. The CDR3 loop spans 15 amino acids. Germline lookup yields CDR1 PRHDT and CDR2 FYEKMQ (reference sequence). The V and J ends lost 3 bases and 0 bases respectively, with 6 bases between them. CDR3 nucleotides: TGTGCCAGCAGCTTTGGTAGCTCCTATAATTCACCCCTCCACTTT. Translation: CASSFGSSYNSPLHF.

This clone was seen once. The CDR3 reads CASSSRRRGRVGYTF. Written as DNA, the CDR3 is TGTGCCAGCAGCTCCAGACGTAGGGGGCGTGTTGGCTACACCTTC. J is TRBJ1-2 and V is TRBV9; 7 bases are a match to TRBD1. J was trimmed by 7 bases and V by 4 bases; bases with no gene match: 13. Germline V gene sequence: CDR1 SGDLS, CDR2 YYNGEE. The CDR3 contains 15 residues.

This clone was detected ten times or more. V gene TRBV12-2 combines with J gene TRBJ1-5; TRBD1 is the table's D call, not checked against the DNA. TRBV12-2 is classified as a pseudogene. The CDR3 is made up of 18 amino acids. The CDR3: CASRLLDRGRISNQPQHF. Written as DNA, the CDR3 is TGTGCAAGTCGCTTATTGGACAGGGGGCGAATTAGCAATCAGCCCCAGCATTTT.

In its sample, this clone was seen once. The chain carries TRBV6-4 and TRBJ2-5; perhaps TRBD1 as D (5 bases). Trimming removed 7 bases from V and 5 bases from J, with 23 bases in between. The length of the CDR3 is 16 residues. The V gene's germline CDR1 is MRHNA and CDR2 SNTAGT. The CDR3 nucleotides are TGTGCCAGCACCGAAATGAACCAGGGTATGAGCGAGACCCAGTACTTC. Translated, it gives CASTEMNQGMSETQYF.

This chain links TRBV13 with TRBJ2-3; tentative D call: TRBD2 (6 bases). The length of the CDR3 is 18 residues. Trimming stripped 0 bases from V and 2 bases from J, with 18 bases between. The germline V gene encodes CDR1 PRHDT and CDR2 FYEKMQ (reference sequence). CDR3 in amino acids: CASSLGVADPSPTDTQYF. The CDR3 DNA reads as TGTGCCAGCAGCTTAGGGGTAGCGGACCCCTCCCCCACAGATACGCAGTATTTT.

The chain is built from TRBV11-3 and TRBJ2-5; 9 bases line up with TRBD1. This CDR3 comprises 15 residues. Germline CDR1 reads SGHNT; CDR2 reads YENEEA. J lost 2 bases, V lost 4 bases, and 5 bases had no gene match. The CDR3: CASSSGQGLQETQYF. In DNA form, the CDR3 reads TGTGCCAGCAGCTCAGGACAGGGGCTACAAGAGACCCAGTACTTC.

The chain combines TRBV6-2 or TRBV6-3 with TRBJ1-1; D remains unclear. Trimming took 2 bases from V and 1 from J, leaving 17 bases between them. The germline V gene encodes CDR1 MNHEY and CDR2 SVGEGT. This CDR3 is built from 17 residues. The CDR3 region is CASSYQARFLRNTEAFF. DNA for the CDR3: TGTGCCAGCAGTTACCAGGCAAGGTTCCTGAGGAACACTGAAGCTTTCTTT.

The gene calls are TRBV27 and TRBJ1-1; tentatively, D is TRBD1 (5 bases). Between the trimmed V and J ends, which lost 4 bases and 8 bases, there was a span of 8 bases. The CDR3 has 11 amino acids. CDR1 MNHEY and CDR2 SMNVEV come from the germline V gene (reference sequence). This CDR3 reads CASSSYREAFF. The CDR3, as DNA: TGTGCCAGCAGTTCATACAGGGAAGCTTTCTTT.

This clone was observed a few times. The V gene is TRBV6-5, the J gene TRBJ1-6, with 7 nucleotides matching TRBD1. This CDR3 region has 14 residues. Germline V gene sequence: CDR1 MNHEY, CDR2 SVGAGI. The ends lost 6 bases at V and 5 bases at J; junction bases unmatched: 4. The CDR3 region has the DNA TGTGCCAGCAGCAGAGGGGGCGATAATTCACCCCTCCACTTT. This gives the protein CASSRGGDNSPLHF.

The chain uses TRBV6-2 or TRBV6-3 and TRBJ1-1, with a weak D call TRBD1 (5 bases). The CDR3 runs to 14 residues. Germline V lookup: CDR1 MNHEY, CDR2 SVGEGT. V was trimmed by 6 bases and J by 0 bases, leaving 11 bases between them. The CDR3 bases are TGTGCCAGCAGCGCCCGGGGGATGAACACTGAAGCTTTCTTT. The encoded protein is CASSARGMNTEAFF.